These 23 T cell receptor beta chains were sequenced from one sample in a study of CD8+ T cells in alopecia areata. Sequencing used cDNA as its template, made by extracting RNA and reverse transcribing it. Assay: immunoSEQ multiplex PCR; the TCRdb copy retains only in-frame clones and omits some. Of 150,000 to 200,000 clones listed, around three fifths are singletons. The sample was CD4+ T cells sorted from blood, taken at week 0. All receptors derive from a human donor with alopecia areata.

In this sample, this clone turned up a few times. This sample includes further DNA sequences coding for the same CDR3. The rearrangement links TRBV29-1 to TRBJ1-5, with D possibly being TRBD1 (6 bases). V lost 6 bases and J 7 bases, leaving 13 bases between the germline ends. Germline values: CDR1 SQVTM, CDR2 ANQGSEA. CDR3 length equals 12 residues. CDR3 sequence reads: CSVGGRGQPQHF. The CDR3 bases are TGCAGCGTCGGAGGTAGGGGGCAGCCCCAGCATTTT. Together with reference TRBV29-1 and TRBJ1-5, the CDR3 gives the full variable domain: SAVISQKPSRDICQRGTSLTIQCQVDSQVTMMFWYRQQPGQSLTLIATANQGSEATYESGFVIDKFPISRPNLTFSTLTVSNMSPEDSSIYLCSVGGRGQPQHFGDGTRLSIL.

The V gene is TRBV5-6, the J gene TRBJ1-2; D uncertain. The germline gives CDR1 SGHDT, CDR2 YYEEEE. The CDR3 spans 13 residues. V shed 1 base and J shed 4 bases, with 8 bases lying between them. CDR3 amino acids: CASSLSSVYGYTF. For the CDR3, the DNA is TGTGCCAGCAGCTTGAGTTCCGTCTATGGCTACACCTTC.

The V call is TRBV5-1, the J call TRBJ2-7, with TRBD2 identical over 11 bases. The CDR3 runs 14 residues. The ends lost 2 bases at V and 4 bases at J; junction bases unmatched: 2. Germline CDR1 and CDR2: SGHRS and YFSETQ. The CDR3 DNA is TGCGCCAGCAGCTTCACTAGCGGGGGTTACGAGCAGTACTTC. Protein: CASSFTSGGYEQYF. Full variable domain (outside the CDR3, taken from reference TRBV5-1 and TRBJ2-7): KAGVTQTPRYLIKTRGQQVTLSCSPISGHRSVSWYQQTPGQGLQFLFEYFSETQRNKGNFPGRFSGRQFSNSRSEMNVSTLELGDSALYLCASSFTSGGYEQYFGPGTRLTVT.

The V call is TRBV29-1, the J call TRBJ2-2; D is perhaps TRBD1 (6 bases). V was cut by 7 bases and J by 2 bases, with 17 bases left in between. The CDR3 runs to 15 residues. CDR1 SQVTM and CDR2 ANQGSEA come from the germline V gene. The CDR3 sequence: CSASSDRHNTGELFF. Here the CDR3 DNA reads TGCAGCGCCTCCTCGGACAGACACAACACCGGGGAGCTGTTTTTT.

This sequence joins TRBV30 and TRBJ1-2, with D unclear. The CDR3 totals 10 residues. Per the germline V gene, CDR1 is GTSNPN and CDR2 is SVGIG (reference sequence). Deletions cut 5 bases from V and 6 bases from J, with 7 bases between. This chain's CDR3 is CAWLGDGYTF. CDR3 coding DNA: TGTGCCTGGCTAGGTGATGGCTACACCTTC.

This chain uses TRBV29-1 with TRBJ2-7; D is unresolved. Germline lookup yields CDR1 SQVTM and CDR2 ANQGSEA. The V gene lost 4 bases and the J gene lost 3 bases, with 13 bases spanning the gap. This CDR3 is built from 13 residues. DNA for the CDR3: TGCAGCGTTGCCCCGACATCGGGCTACGAGCAGTACTTC. Encoded protein: CSVAPTSGYEQYF.

V is TRBV18 and J is TRBJ1-5; D is possibly TRBD1 (5 bases). This CDR3 contains 13 residues. Germline values: CDR1 KGHSH, CDR2 LQKENI. The V end was cut by 5 bases, the J end by 5 bases, with 10 bases between. The CDR3: CASSGGRDQPQHF. The CDR3 DNA is TGTGCCAGCTCAGGGGGTAGAGATCAGCCCCAGCATTTT. The complete variable domain, with remaining parts taken from reference TRBV18 and TRBJ1-5, reads NAGVMQNPRHLVRRRGQEARLRCSPMKGHSHVYWYRQLPEEGLKFMVYLQKENIIDESGMPKERFSAEFPKEGPSILRIQQVVRGDSAAYFCASSGGRDQPQHFGDGTRLSIL.

This sequence joins TRBV29-1 and TRBJ1-1; D remains ambiguous. Per the germline V gene, CDR1 is SQVTM and CDR2 is ANQGSEA. The V end was cut by 4 bases, the J end by 1 base, with 13 bases between. The CDR3 spans 14 residues. CDR3 sequence (DNA): TGCAGCGTTGTTTTGCGGTCGGGGAACACTGAAGCTTTCTTT. Encoded protein: CSVVLRSGNTEAFF.

This sequence joins TRBV5-1 and TRBJ2-7, with 9 bases matching TRBD1. V trimming: 5 bases; J trimming: 3 bases; junction bases outside the gene matches: 6. Germline CDR1 is SGHRS and CDR2 is YFSETQ. The CDR3 is 14 residues long. The CDR3 spells CASRLDRGGYEQYF. The CDR3 nucleotides are TGCGCCAGCAGGCTGGACAGGGGAGGCTACGAGCAGTACTTC.

The V and J genes are TRBV28 and TRBJ1-2, with 8 bases fitting TRBD1. Per germline, CDR1 MDHEN and CDR2 SYDVKM. CDR3 size: 14 residues. Losses at the gene ends were 5 bases for V and 3 bases for J; bases not matched to a gene: 5. The CDR3, as DNA: TGTGCCAGCAGTCTCGGACAGGGACACTATGGCTACACCTTC. It specifies CASSLGQGHYGYTF.

The count of this clone is one. The V gene is TRBV2, the J gene TRBJ1-2; 7 nucleotides match TRBD1. The V gene end was trimmed by 3 bases and the J gene end by 4 bases; junction bases not matched to a gene: 5. CDR1 SNHLY and CDR2 FYNNEI come from the germline V gene. The CDR3 sequence is 14 residues long. As DNA, the CDR3 is TGTGCCAGCAGTGATCAGGGACAGAGCTATGGCTACACCTTC. Translation: CASSDQGQSYGYTF.

A word on this clone: Germline and junction disagree at one end, which may indicate a read error. DNA for the CDR3: TGTGCCAGCAGCGTAGGAGGCCAAGGGACCCAGTACTTC. This encodes CASSVGGQGTQYF. The chain recombines TRBV9 with TRBJ2-5; D is undetermined. Germline values: CDR1 SGDLS, CDR2 YYNGEE. CDR3 length: 13 residues. The full variable domain, its missing parts supplied by reference TRBV9 and TRBJ2-5, is DSGVTQTPKHLITATGQRVTLRCSPRSGDLSVYWYQQSLDQGLQFLIQYYNGEERAKGNILERFSAQQFPDLHSELNLSSLELGDSALYFCASSVGGQGTQYFGPGTRLLVL.

A few counts support this clone. Other DNA sequences in this sample translate to the same CDR3. This rearrangement joins TRBV29-1 to TRBJ1-2, with TRBD1 as a possible D gene (6 bases). Germline CDR1 reads SQVTM; CDR2 reads ANQGSEA. The CDR3 loop spans 11 amino acids. Trimming pared 5 bases from V and 8 bases from J, leaving 12 bases between. The CDR3 loop is CSVLTGDGYTF. CDR3 in DNA: TGCAGCGTTCTGACAGGCGACGGCTACACCTTC.

This clone was seen only a few times. This rearrangement joins TRBV29-1 to TRBJ1-4; D gene ambiguous. The CDR3 contains 14 residues. V lost 4 bases to trimming and J lost 7 bases, with 16 bases between them. CDR1 SQVTM and CDR2 ANQGSEA come from the germline V gene. Here the CDR3 reads CSVASSPRVEKLFF. In DNA form, the CDR3 reads TGCAGCGTTGCGTCTAGTCCTCGGGTTGAAAAACTGTTTTTT.

In DNA form, the CDR3 reads TGTGCCAGCAGTTTCACCGGGGAGCTGTTTTTT. Protein product: CASSFTGELFF. The chain links TRBV6-5 to TRBJ2-2; D unclear. The germline V gene encodes CDR1 MNHEY and CDR2 SVGAGI. The CDR3 runs 11 residues. Trimming took 4 bases from V and 4 from J, leaving 1 base between them.

The rearrangement links TRBV5-1 to TRBJ2-1; D gene ambiguous. Germline assignment: CDR1 SGHRS and CDR2 YFSETQ. CDR3 length: 14 residues. Trimming took off 0 bases at V and 5 bases at J, with 9 bases between the two ends. CDR3 nucleotides: TGCGCCAGCAGCTTGGGAGACCGTAACAATGAGCAGTTCTTC. Its protein is CASSLGDRNNEQFF.

The CDR3 reads CASSPTGTGEYEQYF. The CDR3 DNA sequence: TGTGCCAGCTCCCCCACCGGGACAGGGGAATACGAGCAGTACTTC. This chain links TRBV18 with TRBJ2-7, with TRBD1 matching over 10 bases. The junction had 9 bases not matched to a gene; V was cut back by 6 bases and J by 4 bases. The CDR3 has 15 residues. The germline gives CDR1 KGHSH, CDR2 LQKENI.

This clone has only a few counts. V gene TRBV9 combines with J gene TRBJ2-5, with 8 bases fitting TRBD2. Germline CDR1 reads SGDLS; CDR2 reads YYNGEE. The trim removed 0 bases at V and 5 bases at J, leaving 6 bases unmatched. The CDR3 consists of 15 residues. CDR3 DNA: TGTGCCAGCAGCGTAGGCGGGGGGATCGGGGAGACCCAGTACTTC. Its protein product is CASSVGGGIGETQYF.

J is TRBJ2-2 and V is TRBV30; tentatively, D is TRBD1 or TRBD2 (5 bases each). This CDR3 has 17 amino acids. Trimming cost V 6 bases and J 0 bases, with 20 bases left between them. CDR1 is GTSNPN and CDR2 is SVGIG in the germline V gene (reference sequence). For the CDR3, the DNA is TGTGCCTGCCACACGGGGACGTTTAGCGCGAACACCGGGGAGCTGTTTTTT. It yields the protein CACHTGTFSANTGELFF.

This chain uses TRBV15 with TRBJ2-5; a possible D gene is TRBD1 (6 bases). The CDR3 is 17 residues long. Trimming stripped 5 bases from V and 4 bases from J, with 23 bases between. Germline assignment: CDR1 LNHNV and CDR2 YYDKDF (reference sequence). This CDR3 reads CATSFGGRSGAGETQYF. The CDR3 DNA follows: TGTGCCACCAGCTTTGGGGGCCGGTCTGGGGCAGGAGAGACCCAGTACTTC. Combining the CDR3 with reference TRBV15 and TRBJ2-5 gives the whole variable domain DAMVIQNPRYQVTQFGKPVTLSCSQTLNHNVMYWYQQKSSQAPKLLFHYYDKDFNNEADTPDNFQSRRPNTSFCFLDIRSPGLGDTAMYLCATSFGGRSGAGETQYFGPGTRLLVL.

The J gene is TRBJ1-2, the V gene TRBV30; D call uncertain. Trimming stripped 2 bases from V and 5 bases from J, with 9 bases between. This CDR3 is built from 12 residues. From germline, CDR1 is GTSNPN and CDR2 SVGIG (reference sequence). The CDR3 spells CAWSPREYGYTF. The CDR3 region has the DNA TGTGCCTGGAGTCCGCGTGAATATGGCTACACCTTC.

The chain recombines TRBV7-2 with TRBJ2-5; D gene uncertain. Between the trimmed V and J ends, which lost 7 bases and 9 bases, there was a span of 18 bases. The germline V gene encodes CDR1 SGHTA and CDR2 FQGNSA. This CDR3 has 13 amino acids. CDR3 sequence: CASTSPPALAQYF. The DNA for the CDR3 is TGTGCCAGCACTTCCCCCCCCGCTTTGGCCCAGTACTTC. The full variable domain, its missing parts supplied by reference TRBV7-2 and TRBJ2-5, is GAGVSQSPSNKVTEKGKDVELRCDPISGHTALYWYRQSLGQGLEFLIYFQGNSAPDKSGLPSDRFSAERTGGSVSTLTIQRTQQEDSAVYLCASTSPPALAQYFGPGTRLLVL.

About this clone: At one end, the junction sequence differs from germline, possibly due to a read error. This rearrangement joins TRBV7-2 to TRBJ2-5; 9 bases line up with TRBD2. The CDR3 is made up of 13 amino acids. Germline CDR1 is SGHTA and CDR2 is FQGNSA. CDR3 in amino acids: CASTLGLAKPLNF. In nucleotides, the CDR3 is TGTGCCAGCACCCTGGGACTAGCAAAACCCCTAAACTTC.